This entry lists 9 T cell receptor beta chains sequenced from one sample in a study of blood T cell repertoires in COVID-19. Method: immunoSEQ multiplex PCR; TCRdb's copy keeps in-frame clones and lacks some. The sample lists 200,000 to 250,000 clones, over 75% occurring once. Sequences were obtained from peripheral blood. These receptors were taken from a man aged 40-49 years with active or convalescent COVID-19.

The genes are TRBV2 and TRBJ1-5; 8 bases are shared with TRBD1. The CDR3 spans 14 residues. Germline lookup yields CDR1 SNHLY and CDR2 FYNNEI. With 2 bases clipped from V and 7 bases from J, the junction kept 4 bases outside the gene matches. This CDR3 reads CASSEQGAWQPQHF. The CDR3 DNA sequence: TGTGCCAGCAGTGAACAGGGGGCCTGGCAGCCCCAGCATTTT.

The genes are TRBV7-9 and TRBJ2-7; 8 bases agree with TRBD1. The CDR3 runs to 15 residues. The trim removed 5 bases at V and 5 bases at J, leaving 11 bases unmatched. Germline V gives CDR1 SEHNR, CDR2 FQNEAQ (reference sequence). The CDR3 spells CASSPSIDRGDEQYF. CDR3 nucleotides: TGTGCCAGCAGCCCCTCAATCGACAGGGGCGACGAGCAGTACTTC.

The CDR3 reads CASSLALAGLNTGELFF. CDR3 coding DNA: TGCGCCAGCAGCTTGGCCCTAGCGGGGCTGAACACCGGGGAGCTGTTTTTT. This rearrangement joins TRBV5-1 to TRBJ2-2; 9 nucleotides line up with TRBD2. This CDR3 is built from 17 residues. The trim removed 0 bases at V and 1 base at J, leaving 4 bases unmatched. CDR1 and CDR2 (germline): SGHRS, YFSETQ.

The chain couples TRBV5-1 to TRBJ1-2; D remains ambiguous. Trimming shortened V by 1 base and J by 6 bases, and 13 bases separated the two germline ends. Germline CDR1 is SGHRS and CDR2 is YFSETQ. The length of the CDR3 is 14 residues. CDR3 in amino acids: CASSLRGSGDGYTF. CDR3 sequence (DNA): TGCGCCAGCAGCTTGCGTGGGAGCGGGGATGGCTACACCTTC.

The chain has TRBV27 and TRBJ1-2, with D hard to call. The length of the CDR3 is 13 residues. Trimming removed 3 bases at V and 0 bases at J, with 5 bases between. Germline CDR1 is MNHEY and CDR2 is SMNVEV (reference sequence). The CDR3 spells CASSLVANYGYTF. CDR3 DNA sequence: TGTGCCAGCAGTTTGGTAGCTAACTATGGCTACACCTTC.

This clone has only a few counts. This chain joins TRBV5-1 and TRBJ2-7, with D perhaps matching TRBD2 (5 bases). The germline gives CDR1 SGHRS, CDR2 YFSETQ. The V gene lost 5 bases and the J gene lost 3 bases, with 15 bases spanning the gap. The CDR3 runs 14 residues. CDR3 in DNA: TGCGCCAGCAGGGATTGGTATCGGGACTACGAGCAGTACTTC. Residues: CASRDWYRDYEQYF.

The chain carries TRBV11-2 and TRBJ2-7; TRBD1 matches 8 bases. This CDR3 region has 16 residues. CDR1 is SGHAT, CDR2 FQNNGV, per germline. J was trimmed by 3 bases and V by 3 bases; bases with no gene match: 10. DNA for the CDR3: TGTGCCAGCAGCTTCATACCGGACAGGGTGGGCTACGAGCAGTACTTC. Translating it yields CASSFIPDRVGYEQYF.

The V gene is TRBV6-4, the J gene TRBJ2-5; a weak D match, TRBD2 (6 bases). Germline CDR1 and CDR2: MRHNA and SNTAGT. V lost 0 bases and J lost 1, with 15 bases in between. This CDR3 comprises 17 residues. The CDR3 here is CASSDSLGGNLQETQYF. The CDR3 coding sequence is TGTGCCAGCAGTGACTCTCTGGGGGGTAATCTCCAAGAGACCCAGTACTTC.

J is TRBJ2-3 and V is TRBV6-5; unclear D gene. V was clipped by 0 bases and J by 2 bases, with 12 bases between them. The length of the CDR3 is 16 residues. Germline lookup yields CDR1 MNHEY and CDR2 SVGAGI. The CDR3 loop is CASSYSSLDSTDTQYF. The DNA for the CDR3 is TGTGCCAGCAGTTACTCGAGTCTCGATTCCACAGATACGCAGTATTTT.